This entry concerns a single T cell receptor (beta chain). The source of the sample is a study of T-cell memory formation after mild COVID-19. Study-level background: Clusters were largely donor specific.

The CDR3 loop spans 14 amino acids. In germline, CDR1 is DFQATT, CDR2 SNEGSKA (reference sequence). The V gene lost 4 bases and the J gene lost 7 bases, with 17 bases spanning the gap. In TCRdb, the 5' RACE reads were re-called with MiXCR into one record per CDR3 protein. The repertoire holds 450,000 to 650,000 distinct CDR3 sequences, with around 17% as singletons. The TCR comes from an adult woman who had mild COVID-19 (a few samples of this study predate the infection). Cell type and time point are not known. The chain employs TRBV20-1 and TRBJ2-1; tentatively, D is TRBD2 (7 bases). The sequencing sample was made of PBMCs or a T cell subset sorted from them (not recorded which). The CDR3 DNA sequence: TGCAGTGCTATGGGACGGGGAGGGGGAAATGAGCAGTTCTTC. This encodes CSAMGRGGGNEQFF.